Shown below are 17 T cell receptor beta chains from a single sample sequenced in a study of cytomegalovirus exposure and HLA in healthy donors. 13 Jbeta primers and 60 Vbeta primers were used for the PCR. Repertoires were generated with immunoSEQ multiplex PCR, while TCRdb's copy carries only in-frame clones and drops some. Of about 160,000 clones listed, 60% to 80% were seen once; the top ten hold roughly 5%. Sample: PBMCs. The receptors derive from a male donor in good health and CMV-seronegative.

This rearrangement joins TRBV28 to TRBJ2-7, with D hard to call. CDR3 length equals 13 residues. Between the trimmed V and J ends, which lost 5 bases and 0 bases, there was a span of 8 bases. Germline-derived CDR1 and CDR2 are MDHEN and SYDVKM. CDR3: CASSVPNSYEQYF. Here the CDR3 DNA reads TGTGCCAGCAGTGTTCCCAACTCCTACGAGCAGTACTTC.

V is TRBV7-3 and J is TRBJ2-1; tentative D call: TRBD2 (6 bases). Germline V gives CDR1 SGHTA, CDR2 FQGTGA. This CDR3 comprises 13 residues. V was cut by 5 bases and J by 6 bases, with 11 bases left in between. The CDR3 nucleotides are TGTGCCAGCAGCCCCGGGGGTCGCAATGAGCAGTTCTTC. Protein: CASSPGGRNEQFF.

CDR3 amino acids: CASSQVIPAGETYNEQFF. The CDR3 DNA reads TGCGCCAGCAGCCAAGTCATCCCAGCGGGGGAAACCTACAATGAGCAGTTCTTC. This chain connects TRBV4-3 to TRBJ2-1; TRBD2 agrees at 8 bases. Germline V gene lookup returns CDR1 LGHNA and CDR2 YSLEER. The CDR3 has 18 residues. V trimming: 1 base; J trimming: 2 bases; junction bases outside the gene matches: 10.

The rearrangement links TRBV6-5 to TRBJ1-1; D unclear. This CDR3 spans 15 amino acids. Germline assignment: CDR1 MNHEY and CDR2 SVGAGI. V dropped 5 bases and J dropped 0 bases, with 13 bases sitting between them. The DNA of the CDR3 is TGTGCCAGCAGTGGAGAGTTCCGACTGAACACTGAAGCTTTCTTT. Amino acid sequence: CASSGEFRLNTEAFF.

This clone rates as medium-sized. J is TRBJ1-4 and V is TRBV6-1; no definite D call. CDR1 and CDR2 (germline): MNHNS, SASEGT. The CDR3 runs to 14 residues. Trimming took 7 bases from V and 0 from J, leaving 9 bases between them. In DNA, the CDR3 is TGTGCCAGCAAACTGTTGGCAACTAATGAAAAACTGTTTTTT. Translation: CASKLLATNEKLFF.

DNA of the CDR3: TGTGCCAGCAGTTTCTGGCTAGCGGGGACCGGGGAGCTGTTTTTT. It codes for CASSFWLAGTGELFF. The chain has TRBV27 and TRBJ2-2; 9 nucleotides agree with TRBD2. The germline CDR1 and CDR2 sequences are MNHEY and SMNVEV (reference sequence). Unmatched junction bases numbered 4, after V lost 3 bases and J lost 5 bases. This CDR3 region has 15 residues.

Concerning this clone: This same CDR3 is encoded by further DNA sequences in the sample. The rearrangement uses TRBV28 and TRBJ2-1; the match to TRBD2 covers 7 bases. V lost 3 bases, J lost 4 bases, and 3 bases stayed unmatched. Germline assignment: CDR1 MDHEN and CDR2 SYDVKM. CDR3 length: 14 residues. In DNA form, the CDR3 reads TGTGCCAGCAGTTTGGGCGGGAGATACAATGAGCAGTTCTTC. Amino acid sequence: CASSLGGRYNEQFF.

The V and J genes are TRBV11-2 and TRBJ2-7; D remains unclear. CDR3 length: 11 amino acids. Trimming removed 6 bases from V and 5 bases from J, with 8 bases in between. The germline V gene has CDR1 SGHAT and CDR2 FQNNGV. The CDR3 nucleotides read TGTGCCAGCAGACGGGTCCACGAGCAGTACTTC. This sequence encodes CASRRVHEQYF.

The gene calls are TRBV19 and TRBJ2-6; 7 bases are shared with TRBD2. CDR3 length: 16 amino acids. Germline-derived CDR1 and CDR2 are LNHDA and SQIVND (reference sequence). With V trimmed by 4 bases and J by 1 base, 4 bases remained unmatched. CDR3 nucleotides: TGTGCCAGTAGTAGTGGGAGGGTTTCTGGGGCCAACGTCCTGACTTTC. Translated, it gives CASSSGRVSGANVLTF.

The chain joins TRBV10-2 to TRBJ1-6; 7 positions agree with TRBD1. The CDR3 spans 15 residues. Looked up from germline, CDR1 is WSHSY and CDR2 is SAAADI. Losses at the gene ends were 1 base for V and 9 bases for J; bases not matched to a gene: 6. CDR3 sequence (DNA): TGCGCCAGCAGTGAGTTGGACAGGTCTATTTCACCCCTCCACTTT. Protein sequence: CASSELDRSISPLHF.

This rearrangement joins TRBV6-5 to TRBJ2-7, with 9 bases matching TRBD1. Trimming cost V 5 bases and J 5 bases; bases outside gene matches: 7. The CDR3 consists of 14 residues. CDR1 MNHEY and CDR2 SVGAGI come from the germline V gene. The CDR3 reads CASSTGTGRDEQYF. CDR3 coding DNA: TGTGCCAGCAGTACCGGGACAGGGAGAGACGAGCAGTACTTC.

The chain carries TRBV7-8 and TRBJ1-1, with D maybe TRBD1 (5 bases). With 7 bases removed from V and 0 bases from J, the gap between germline ends came to 12 bases. Germline V gene lookup returns CDR1 SGHVS and CDR2 FQNEAQ. The CDR3 covers 14 residues. The CDR3: CASNTGTLNTEAFF. The CDR3 DNA sequence: TGTGCCAGCAACACCGGGACTCTGAACACTGAAGCTTTCTTT.

The CDR3, as DNA: TGTGCCAGTAGTATAGCATCACCTACCTACGAGCAGTACTTC. Translating gives CASSIASPTYEQYF. The V gene is TRBV19, the J gene TRBJ2-7, with D unresolved. CDR3 length: 14 residues. Germline CDR1 reads LNHDA; CDR2 reads SQIVND (reference sequence). The V and J ends lost 1 base and 2 bases respectively, with 9 bases between them.

This clone showed up just a few times. This chain uses TRBV5-1 with TRBJ1-4; TRBD1 matches at 7 bases. With V trimmed by 6 bases and J by 6 bases, 8 bases remained unmatched. The CDR3 runs to 14 residues. Germline lookup yields CDR1 SGHRS and CDR2 YFSETQ. The chain's CDR3 is CASTLQGMDEKLFF. DNA for the CDR3: TGCGCCAGCACACTACAGGGGATGGATGAAAAACTGTTTTTT.

The chain is built from TRBV7-3 and TRBJ2-3; the D gene is possibly TRBD1 (5 bases). V shed 0 bases and J shed 6 bases, with 10 bases lying between them. The CDR3 totals 14 residues. Germline CDR1 is SGHTA and CDR2 is FQGTGA. CDR3: CASSLTGAYDTQYF. The CDR3 coding sequence is TGTGCCAGCAGCTTAACTGGGGCTTACGATACGCAGTATTTT.

Worth noting for this clone: This could be a read error, since a much larger clone is one nucleotide away. This chain links TRBV6-5 with TRBJ2-2; D gene ambiguous. Trimming took off 2 bases at V and 1 base at J, with 5 bases between the two ends. This CDR3 comprises 14 residues. The germline V gene has CDR1 MNHEY and CDR2 SVGAGI. CDR3 amino acids: CASSYRQNTGELFF. In nucleotides, the CDR3 is TGTGCCAGCAGTTACAGACAGAACACCGGGGAGCTGTTTTTT.

This clone occurred a few times. V gene TRBV18 combines with J gene TRBJ2-2, with a weak D call TRBD1 (5 bases). Germline V gives CDR1 KGHSH, CDR2 LQKENI. The V end was cut by 5 bases, the J end by 5 bases, with 6 bases between. The CDR3 length is 12 residues. CDR3 nucleotide sequence: TGTGCCAGCTCATCAGGGACCGGGGAGCTGTTTTTT. Its translation: CASSSGTGELFF.